These 22 T cell receptor beta chains were sequenced from one sample in a study of shared clonotypes between healthy human individuals. The assay was immunoSEQ multiplex PCR, and TCRdb's table has in-frame clones only and misses some. The sample carries roughly 760,000 clones, 74% recorded once. Sequencing was carried out using memory CD4+ T cells sorted from blood. Stated subset: CD45RA-negative fraction. All receptors come from a woman under 40 in good health.

The chain uses TRBV28 and TRBJ2-7; unclear D gene. The CDR3 runs 12 residues. Trimming took 6 bases from V and 7 from J, leaving 13 bases between them. In germline, CDR1 is MDHEN, CDR2 SYDVKM. The CDR3 protein is CASSSQLIEQYF. CDR3 bases: TGTGCCAGCAGCTCACAACTTATTGAGCAGTACTTC.

The chain joins TRBV23-1 to TRBJ1-5; the D gene is possibly TRBD1 (5 bases). TRBV23-1 is an ORF, and what it does is uncertain. V lost 5 bases and J lost 5, with 13 bases in between. There are 14 residues in the CDR3. The CDR3 sequence: CASSGRENHQPQHF. CDR3 coding DNA: TGCGCCAGCAGTGGCAGGGAGAATCATCAGCCCCAGCATTTT.

This clone has more than one count but fewer than ten. V gene TRBV30 combines with J gene TRBJ2-1; 7 nucleotides agree with TRBD2. The length of the CDR3 is 16 residues. J gave up 0 bases and V 3 bases, and 8 bases lay outside the gene matches. CDR1 is GTSNPN, CDR2 SVGIG, per germline (reference sequence). CDR3 in amino acids: CAWRKLAHPSYNEQFF. In DNA, the CDR3 is TGTGCCTGGAGGAAACTAGCGCACCCCTCCTACAATGAGCAGTTCTTC.

This clone showed up just a few times. The chain uses TRBV4-1 and TRBJ2-7; D remains unclear. The V and J ends lost 3 bases and 2 bases respectively, with 11 bases between them. CDR1 and CDR2 from the germline V gene are MGHRA and YSYEKL. The CDR3 has 14 amino acids. Here the CDR3 DNA reads TGCGCCAGCAGCCAGATGACACCTCCCTACGAGCAGTACTTC. It codes for CASSQMTPPYEQYF.

The chain links TRBV28 to TRBJ2-7, with D perhaps assigned TRBD1 or TRBD2 (5 bases each). V was clipped by 6 bases and J by 2 bases, with 17 bases between them. This CDR3 is 15 amino acids long. From germline, CDR1 is MDHEN and CDR2 SYDVKM. DNA of the CDR3: TGTGCCAGCAGCCCCCTGAGGGACCTGACCTACGAGCAGTACTTC. Protein product: CASSPLRDLTYEQYF.

Many counts were recorded for this clone. The V call is TRBV7-2, the J call TRBJ1-3; D remains ambiguous. V lost 1 base to trimming and J lost 7 bases, with 11 bases between them. Germline V gene data show CDR1 as SGHTA and CDR2 as FQGNSA. The CDR3 runs 14 residues. The CDR3 region is CASSLVQSKNTIYF. CDR3 bases: TGTGCCAGCAGCTTAGTACAGTCAAAGAACACCATATATTTT.

The rearrangement uses TRBV6-7 and TRBJ2-7, with D tentatively TRBD2 (6 bases). TRBV6-7 is an open reading frame whose function is uncertain. This CDR3 has 15 amino acids. The V gene lost 6 bases and the J gene lost 0 bases, with 15 bases spanning the gap. This CDR3 is CASRTGGTDSYEQYF. The DNA for the CDR3 is TGTGCCAGCAGAACGGGCGGGACGGACTCCTACGAGCAGTACTTC.

The J gene is TRBJ2-7, the V gene TRBV27, with TRBD1 as a possible D gene (5 bases). CDR1 MNHEY and CDR2 SMNVEV come from the germline V gene (reference sequence). CDR3 length: 15 amino acids. V lost 6 bases to trimming and J lost 1 base, with 16 bases between them. In nucleotides, the CDR3 is TGTGCCAGCAGGAGCAGGGTAATGAGGTCCTACGAGCAGTACTTC. Amino acid sequence: CASRSRVMRSYEQYF.

This clone has only a few counts. DNA of the CDR3: TGTGCCAGCGGACCCCCCCCGGGGGCTGGGGCCAACGTCCTGACTTTC. Translation: CASGPPPGAGANVLTF. The chain couples TRBV28 to TRBJ2-6; D may be TRBD2 (6 bases). V was clipped by 8 bases and J by 2 bases, with 16 bases between them. The germline V gene encodes CDR1 MDHEN and CDR2 SYDVKM. This CDR3 is 16 amino acids long. Supplemented by reference TRBV28 and TRBJ2-6, the full variable domain reads DVKVTQSSRYLVKRTGEKVFLECVQDMDHENMFWYRQDPGLGLRLIYFSYDVKMKEKGDIPEGYSVSREKKERFSLILESASTNQTSMYLCASGPPPGAGANVLTFGAGSRLTVL.

This clone was seen a single time. The chain uses TRBV6-1 and TRBJ1-5; D is possibly TRBD1 (5 bases). Germline CDR1 is MNHNS and CDR2 is SASEGT. The CDR3 totals 13 residues. V lost 8 bases to trimming and J lost 6 bases, with 14 bases between them. This chain's CDR3 is CASVRENAQPQHF. The CDR3 DNA follows: TGTGCCAGCGTCAGGGAAAATGCTCAGCCCCAGCATTTT.

The CDR3 DNA reads TGCGCCAGCAGTCAATCGAAGGTCGGGGGGCGGGACACCGGGGAGCTGTTTTTT. Translating gives CASSQSKVGGRDTGELFF. The chain has TRBV23-1 and TRBJ2-2; a weak D match, TRBD2 (7 bases). TRBV23-1 is filed as an ORF, its function uncertain. The CDR3 is 18 residues long. Deletions cut 0 bases from V and 3 bases from J, with 17 bases between.

The genes are TRBV29-1 and TRBJ2-7, with 11 bases fitting TRBD2. J was trimmed by 2 bases and V by 6 bases; bases with no gene match: 6. CDR1 and CDR2 from the germline V gene are SQVTM and ANQGSEA. This CDR3 contains 14 residues. DNA of the CDR3: TGCAGCGTCGGACTAGCGGGTAGGACCTACGAGCAGTACTTC. It is translated as CSVGLAGRTYEQYF.

The chain has TRBV7-3 and TRBJ1-5; D is ambiguous. CDR1 is SGHTA, CDR2 FQGTGA, per germline. The CDR3 length is 13 residues. Trimming left V 1 base short and J 3 bases short, with 4 bases between. This CDR3 reads CASSLNNNQPQHF. The DNA for the CDR3 is TGTGCCAGCAGCTTAAACAACAATCAGCCCCAGCATTTT.

The J gene is TRBJ1-3, the V gene TRBV5-1, with D unclear. The CDR3 runs 17 residues. The germline V gene encodes CDR1 SGHRS and CDR2 YFSETQ. V was pared by 0 bases and J by 2 bases, with 15 bases between. The CDR3 DNA reads TGCGCCAGCAGCTTGGGCCATGAGGCGTACGCTGGAAACACCATATATTTT. Amino acids: CASSLGHEAYAGNTIYF.

This rearrangement joins TRBV28 to TRBJ2-7, with D possibly being TRBD2 (5 bases). V lost 3 bases to trimming and J lost 3 bases, with 24 bases between them. Germline V lookup: CDR1 MDHEN, CDR2 SYDVKM. The CDR3 consists of 18 residues. CDR3 nucleotides: TGTGCCAGCAGTTTTAGGGCGGCGTGGGGAAGAGGGTACTACGAGCAGTACTTC. Its protein is CASSFRAAWGRGYYEQYF.

This chain uses TRBV10-1 with TRBJ2-7; D might be TRBD1 or TRBD2, each matching 5 bases. V was shortened by 2 bases and J by 5 bases, with 13 bases between the two germline ends. CDR3 size: 14 residues. Germline CDR1 reads WNHNN; CDR2 reads SYGVQD (reference sequence). In nucleotides, the CDR3 is TGCGCCAGCAGTGAGATGGGGGAAGGAGACGAGCAGTACTTC. It specifies CASSEMGEGDEQYF.

V and J are TRBV27 and TRBJ2-1, with TRBD1 matching 8 bases. CDR1 is MNHEY and CDR2 is SMNVEV in the germline V gene (reference sequence). J lost 8 bases, V lost 5 bases, and 11 bases had no gene match. This CDR3 region has 15 residues. The chain's CDR3 is CASSQIDRGGDEQFF. The CDR3 DNA follows: TGTGCCAGCAGTCAGATCGACAGGGGTGGCGATGAGCAGTTCTTC.

This clone was recorded once. The chain recombines TRBV18 with TRBJ2-3; possibly TRBD2 for D (5 bases). This CDR3 is 16 amino acids long. Germline CDR1 reads KGHSH; CDR2 reads LQKENI. V was clipped by 2 bases and J by 0 bases, with 12 bases between them. In DNA form, the CDR3 reads TGTGCCAGCTCACCAAGGCCAGCGGAGAGCACAGATACGCAGTATTTT. The encoded protein is CASSPRPAESTDTQYF.

This clone was seen only once. The rearrangement uses TRBV23-1 and TRBJ1-1; D is unresolved. TRBV23-1 is an open reading frame, and its role is uncertain. The CDR3 sequence is 16 residues long. Trimming took off 0 bases at V and 2 bases at J, with 13 bases between the two ends. CDR3 sequence: CASSQSGCGLNTEAFF. The DNA for the CDR3 is TGCGCCAGCAGTCAATCAGGCTGCGGCCTCAACACTGAAGCTTTCTTT.

This clone appeared a few times. The chain recombines TRBV7-8 with TRBJ2-5; 7 bases fit TRBD1. CDR3 length: 16 amino acids. Looked up from germline, CDR1 is SGHVS and CDR2 is FQNEAQ. V shed 4 bases, J shed 2 bases, and the junction held 10 bases outside the gene matches. CDR3 protein: CASSSAQQGWQETQYF. CDR3 DNA: TGTGCCAGCAGCTCCGCCCAACAGGGGTGGCAAGAGACCCAGTACTTC.

V gene TRBV5-1 combines with J gene TRBJ2-7; D not resolved. The CDR3 extends over 14 amino acids. Germline CDR1 SGHRS, CDR2 YFSETQ. V lost 4 bases, J lost 2 bases, and 13 bases lay in between. The CDR3 DNA reads as TGCGCCAGCAGCACAGACCCACTAACCTACGAGCAGTACTTC. Its translation: CASSTDPLTYEQYF.

V and J are TRBV28 and TRBJ2-1; D gene unclear. Germline loops: CDR1 MDHEN, CDR2 SYDVKM. The V and J ends lost 3 bases and 9 bases respectively, with 9 bases between them. This CDR3 has 12 amino acids. Here the CDR3 reads CASSLSNGEQFF. In nucleotides, the CDR3 is TGTGCCAGCAGTTTGAGTAACGGTGAGCAGTTCTTC. Looking up the rest from reference TRBV28 and TRBJ2-1 gives the full variable domain: DVKVTQSSRYLVKRTGEKVFLECVQDMDHENMFWYRQDPGLGLRLIYFSYDVKMKEKGDIPEGYSVSREKKERFSLILESASTNQTSMYLCASSLSNGEQFFGPGTRLTVL.